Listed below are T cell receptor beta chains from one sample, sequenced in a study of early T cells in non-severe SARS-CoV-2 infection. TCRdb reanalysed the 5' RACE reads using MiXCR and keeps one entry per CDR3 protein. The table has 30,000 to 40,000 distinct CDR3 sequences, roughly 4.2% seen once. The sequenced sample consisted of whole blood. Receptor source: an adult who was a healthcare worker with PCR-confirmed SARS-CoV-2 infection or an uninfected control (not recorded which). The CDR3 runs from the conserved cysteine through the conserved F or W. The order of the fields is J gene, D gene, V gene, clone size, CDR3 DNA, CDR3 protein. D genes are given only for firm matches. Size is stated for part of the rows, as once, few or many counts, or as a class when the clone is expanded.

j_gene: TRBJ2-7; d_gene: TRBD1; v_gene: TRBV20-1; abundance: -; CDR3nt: TGCAGTGCTGATAAGCCGGGACAGGGCTACGAGAAGCAGTACTTC; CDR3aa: CSADKPGQGYEKQYF
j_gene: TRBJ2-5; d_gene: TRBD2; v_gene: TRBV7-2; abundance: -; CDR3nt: TGTGCCAGCAGCTTAGACGGGACTAGCAAGATGAAAGAGACCCAGTACTTC; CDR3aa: CASSLDGTSKMKETQYF
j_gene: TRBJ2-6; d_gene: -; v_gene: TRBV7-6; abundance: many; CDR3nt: TGTGCCAGCAGCAGGTGGGACCGGACCGTAGTAAATCCATCTGGGGCCAACGTCCTGATTTTC; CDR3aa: CASSRWDRTVVNPSGANVLIF
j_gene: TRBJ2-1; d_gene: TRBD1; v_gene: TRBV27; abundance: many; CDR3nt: TGTGCCAGCAGTTCCCCGGGACAGGTGTACAATGAGCAGTTCTTC; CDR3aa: CASSSPGQVYNEQFF
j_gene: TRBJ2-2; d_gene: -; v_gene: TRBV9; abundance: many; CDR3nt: TGTGCCAGCAGCTCAGGGGTTTCGAACACCGGGGAGCTGTTTTTT; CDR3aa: CASSSGVSNTGELFF
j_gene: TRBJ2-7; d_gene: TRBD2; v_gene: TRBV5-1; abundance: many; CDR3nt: TGCGCCAGCAGCTTGGATCCTGGGACTAGCGGCCCTCTAGACTTC; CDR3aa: CASSLDPGTSGPLDF
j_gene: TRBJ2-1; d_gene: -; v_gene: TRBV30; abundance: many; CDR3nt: TGTGCCTGGAGTCGGGGAAGCAATGAGCAGTTCTTC; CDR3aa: CAWSRGSNEQFF
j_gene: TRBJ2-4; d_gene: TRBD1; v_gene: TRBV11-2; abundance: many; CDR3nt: TGTGCCAGCAGCCCCCGGGACAGGGGTAACGGAAACATTCAGTACTTC; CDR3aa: CASSPRDRGNGNIQYF
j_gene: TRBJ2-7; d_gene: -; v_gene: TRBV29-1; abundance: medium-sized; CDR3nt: TGCAGCGTTGAAGACTCCTACGAGCAGTACTTC; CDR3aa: CSVEDSYEQYF
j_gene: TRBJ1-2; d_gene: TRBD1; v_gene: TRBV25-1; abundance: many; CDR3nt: TGTGCCAGCAGTACCTCCACAGGGGTTGAGTATGGCTACACCTTC; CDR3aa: CASSTSTGVEYGYTF
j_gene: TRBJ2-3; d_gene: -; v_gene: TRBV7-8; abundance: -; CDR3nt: TGTGCCAGCAGCATCAGCACAGATACGCAGTATTTT; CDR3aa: CASSISTDTQYF
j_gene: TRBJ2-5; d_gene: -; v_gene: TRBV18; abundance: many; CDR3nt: TGTGCCAGCTCACCAGAAAAGACCCAGTACTTC; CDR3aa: CASSPEKTQYF
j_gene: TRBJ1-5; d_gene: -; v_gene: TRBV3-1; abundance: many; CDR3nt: TGTGCCAGCAGCCAAGATAGGCAGCCCCAGCATTTT; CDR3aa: CASSQDRQPQHF
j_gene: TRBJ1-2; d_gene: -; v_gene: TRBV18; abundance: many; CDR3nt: TGTGCCAGCTCGTTCTCGCAGAGTGACTATGGCTACACCTTC; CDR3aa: CASSFSQSDYGYTF
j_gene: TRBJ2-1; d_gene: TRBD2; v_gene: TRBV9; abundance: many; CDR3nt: TGTGCCAGCAGCGTAGGTGTACTAGCGGGAGGGGGGTCTCAGTTCTTC; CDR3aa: CASSVGVLAGGGSQFF
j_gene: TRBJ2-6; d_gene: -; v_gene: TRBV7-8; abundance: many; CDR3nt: TGTGCCAGCGCCCTGGGGTCTGGGGCCAACGTCCTGACTTTC; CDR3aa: CASALGSGANVLTF
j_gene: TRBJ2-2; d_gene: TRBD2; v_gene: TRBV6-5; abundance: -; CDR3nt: TGTGCCAGCAGTTACAGAGCGGGAGACACCGGGGAGCTGTTTTTT; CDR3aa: CASSYRAGDTGELFF
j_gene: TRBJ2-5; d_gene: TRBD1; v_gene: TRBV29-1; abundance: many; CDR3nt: TGCAGCGTTCAGGGACAGGGAGAGACCCAGTACTTC; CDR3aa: CSVQGQGETQYF
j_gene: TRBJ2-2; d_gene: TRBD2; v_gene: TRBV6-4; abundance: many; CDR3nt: TGTGCCAGCAGCCCCCTAGCGGGGGCTACGAACACCGGGGAGCTGTTTTTT; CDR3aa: CASSPLAGATNTGELFF
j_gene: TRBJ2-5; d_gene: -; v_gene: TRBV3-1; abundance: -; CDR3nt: TGTGCCAGCAGCCAATCCCGGGTAGCGAAAGAGACCCAGTACTTC; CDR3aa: CASSQSRVAKETQYF
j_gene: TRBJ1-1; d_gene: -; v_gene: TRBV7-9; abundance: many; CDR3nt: TGTGCCGTAGGGTGGGAGAACACTGAAGCTTTCTTT; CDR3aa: CAVGWENTEAFF
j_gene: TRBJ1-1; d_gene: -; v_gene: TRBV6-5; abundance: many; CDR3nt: TGTGCCAGCAGTACAGAGTCGAACACTGAAGCTTTCTTT; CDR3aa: CASSTESNTEAFF
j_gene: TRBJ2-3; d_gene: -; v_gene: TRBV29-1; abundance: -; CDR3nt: TGCAGCGTTGGAGGGGACCGGACAGATACGCAGTATTTT; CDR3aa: CSVGGDRTDTQYF
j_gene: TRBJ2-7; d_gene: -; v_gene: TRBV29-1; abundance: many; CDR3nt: TGCAGCGTTGGAAGGGTCGTGGGACGATACGAGCAGTACTTC; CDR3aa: CSVGRVVGRYEQYF